This T cell receptor (beta chain) was sequenced for a study of T-cell memory formation after mild COVID-19. General study points: A balance of CD4 and CD8 characterized clones contracting day 15 to 85, whereas later expanders leaned CD4+.

A few counts support this clonotype. No antigen is known for it. Sample barcodes and UMIs were carried by the TCR alpha and TCR beta cDNA libraries that 5'RACE generated with constant-segment primers. TCRdb processed the 5' RACE reads anew with MiXCR; each CDR3 protein has one entry. The sample records about 350,000 distinct CDR3 sequences, roughly 19% being singletons. The CDR3 is made up of 12 amino acids. The V and J ends lost 9 bases and 6 bases, in that order; junction bases with no gene match: 5. CDR1 is SGDLS and CDR2 is YYNGEE in the germline V gene. The chain links TRBV9 to TRBJ2-2; 7 bases match TRBD1. Sample: PBMCs or a T cell subset sorted from them (not recorded which). This clonotype was sampled from a man younger than 35 who had mild COVID-19 (a few samples of this study predate the infection). Cell type and time point are not known. In DNA form, the CDR3 reads TGTGCCACCCAAAGGGGGCCCGGGGAGCTGTTTTTT. Its translation: CATQRGPGELFF.